This T cell receptor beta chain was profiled in a study of shared clonotypes between healthy human individuals. Study information: CD8 memory received one plate per donor, CD8 naive two, CD4 memory three and CD4 naive three.

Clones were read by immunoSEQ multiplex PCR, and TCRdb kept only the in-frame ones, dropping some. The sample carries about 2.4 million clones, roughly 93% recorded once. Germline CDR1 reads SGHRS; CDR2 reads YFSETQ. This CDR3 comprises 12 residues. V lost 2 bases and J 7 bases, leaving 10 bases between the germline ends. General study results and limits: It was observed that around 5% of naive CD4 clonotypes were shared across a handful of donors.

Notes on this clone: What it recognizes is unknown.

The sample comprised naive CD4+ T cells from PBMCs. Subset noted: CD45RA+ positively selected. The chain employs TRBV5-1 and TRBJ2-7, with no clear D. The clonotype comes from a man aged 18 to 35 in good health. Some clones in this sample may be carry-over from other donors' samples. The CDR3 loop reads CASSFEGSEQYF. The CDR3 DNA sequence: TGCGCCAGCAGCTTTGAAGGGTCGGAGCAGTACTTC.